These 6 T cell receptor beta chains were all obtained from the same sample, sequenced in a study of T cell repertoires in cytomegalovirus infection. Using its own MiXCR run on the reads, TCRdb lists one record per CDR3 protein. The sample lists 680,000 or so distinct CDR3 sequences; around 32% were seen once. The antigens of these receptors remain unknown. The source was cultured PBMCs, collected from culture after CMV antigen stimulation. The receptors originated from a human donor in good health (CMV status not recorded). Some clones in this sample may be carry-over from other donors' samples.

The chain uses TRBV29-1 and TRBJ2-1; the match to TRBD2 covers 10 bases. The CDR3 covers 15 residues. Trimming at V came to 6 bases and at J to 8 bases, leaving 13 bases not matched to a gene. CDR1 is SQVTM, CDR2 ANQGSEA, per germline. The DNA for the CDR3 is TGCAGCGTCAAATTACTAGCGGGAAGTTTTCATGAGCAGTTCTTC. Translating it yields CSVKLLAGSFHEQFF.

The chain joins TRBV19 to TRBJ2-3, with 8 bases identical to TRBD2. V gave up 9 bases and J gave up 2 bases; unmatched junction bases: 7. Germline V gives CDR1 LNHDA, CDR2 SQIVND (reference sequence). The CDR3 has 14 amino acids. The CDR3: CASRPGGNTDTQYF. CDR3 DNA: TGTGCCAGCCGCCCGGGGGGGAACACAGATACGCAGTATTTT.

This chain joins TRBV5-6 and TRBJ2-7; D gene unclear. Germline loops: CDR1 SGHDT, CDR2 YYEEEE. Trimming removed 1 base from V and 3 bases from J, with 20 bases in between. The CDR3 is 17 residues long. The CDR3 loop is CASSLFARVTPYYEQYF. The CDR3 DNA is TGTGCCAGCAGCTTGTTTGCAAGGGTAACCCCTTACTACGAGCAGTACTTC.

CDR3 in DNA: TGCAGTGCTAGATCACGACAGGGGGCCGGGACTGAAGCTTTCTTT. This translates into CSARSRQGAGTEAFF. The chain employs TRBV20-1 and TRBJ1-1; 10 bases map to TRBD1. The germline gives CDR1 DFQATT, CDR2 SNEGSKA (reference sequence). The CDR3 length is 15 residues. With V trimmed by 2 bases and J by 5 bases, 8 bases remained unmatched.

Only a few counts were recorded for this clonotype. The CDR3 loop reads CASHKDGNTIYF. For the CDR3, the DNA is TGTGCCTCCCACAAGGATGGGAACACCATATATTTT. V gene TRBV30 combines with J gene TRBJ1-3; no reliable D call. The CDR3 length is 12 residues. Germline loops: CDR1 GTSNPN, CDR2 SVGIG (reference sequence). V lost 7 bases to trimming and J lost 7 bases, with 14 bases between them.

V and J are TRBV12-3 or TRBV12-4 and TRBJ2-7, with D perhaps given as TRBD1 or TRBD2 (5 bases each). The CDR3 extends over 15 amino acids. Deletions cut 3 bases from V and 0 bases from J, with 12 bases between. The CDR3 reads CASSFFNGASYEQYF. CDR3 nucleotide sequence: TGTGCCAGCAGTTTTTTTAACGGGGCCTCCTACGAGCAGTACTTC.